A selection of T cell receptor beta chains follows, all from one sample in a study of blood T cells in healthy people across ages. Using its own MiXCR run on the 5' RACE reads, TCRdb lists one record per CDR3 protein. The sample records about 1.6 million distinct CDR3 sequences, about 35% being singletons. Material: blood. The source is a woman between 25 and 40 years old in good health. The CDR3 runs from the conserved cysteine through the conserved F or W. A D gene is named only where the DNA matches it firmly. Clone size is stated in some rows and not others, as once, few, many or a class when expanded.

D,size,J,length,V,CDR3,DNA
TRBD2,.,TRBJ2-5,15,TRBV5-1,CASSLGGGRQETQYF,TGCGCCAGCAGCTTAGGCGGGGGGCGACAAGAGACCCAGTACTTC
.,.,TRBJ2-7,14,TRBV5-8,CASSAGWGDNEQYF,TGTGCCAGCAGCGCCGGATGGGGGGACAACGAGCAGTACTTC
.,.,TRBJ2-2,14,TRBV5-1,CASSSPNSVGELFF,TGCGCCAGCAGCTCACCCAACAGCGTCGGGGAGCTGTTTTTT
TRBD1,.,TRBJ2-7,15,TRBV9,CASSARDRGLYEQYF,TGTGCCAGCAGCGCCCGGGACAGGGGGCTTTACGAGCAGTACTTC
.,.,TRBJ2-1,13,TRBV9,CASSVATVNEQFF,TGTGCCAGCAGCGTAGCTACGGTCAATGAGCAGTTCTTC
TRBD2,.,TRBJ2-1,19,TRBV28,CASSLRSGRASSSYNEQFF,TGTGCCAGCAGTTTAAGGAGCGGGAGGGCCTCGAGCTCCTACAATGAGCAGTTCTTC
.,few,TRBJ2-3,14,TRBV5-1,CASSVTDFTDTQYF,TGCGCCAGCAGCGTGACAGACTTCACAGATACGCAGTATTTT
TRBD2,few,TRBJ2-3,16,TRBV9,CASSSGTSGRVDTQYF,TGTGCCAGCAGCTCCGGGACTAGCGGGAGGGTAGATACGCAGTATTTT
TRBD2,.,TRBJ2-3,18,TRBV7-9,CASSLAGTNGEHTDTQYF,TGTGCCAGCAGCTTAGCGGGGACTAACGGGGAGCACACAGATACGCAGTATTTT
.,.,TRBJ1-5,13,TRBV20-1,CSALRVPNQPQHF,TGCAGTGCCCTGAGAGTTCCGAATCAGCCCCAGCATTTT
.,.,TRBJ2-1,17,TRBV24-1,CATSDLVFGGNSNEQFF,TGTGCCACCAGTGATTTGGTGTTTGGGGGAAACTCTAATGAGCAGTTCTTC
.,.,TRBJ2-3,13,TRBV3-1,CASSREGTDTQYF,TGTGCCAGCAGCCGAGAGGGCACAGATACGCAGTATTTT
.,.,TRBJ2-1,14,TRBV20-1,CSARDREVFNEQFF,TGCAGTGCTAGAGATAGGGAAGTCTTCAATGAGCAGTTCTTC
.,.,TRBJ1-5,16,TRBV7-3,CASSLTMSNSNQPQHF,TGTGCCAGCAGCTTAACTATGTCCAATAGCAATCAGCCCCAGCATTTT
.,.,TRBJ2-2,17,TRBV9,CASSPRPQFANTGELFF,TGTGCCAGCAGCCCAAGACCCCAGTTCGCGAACACCGGGGAGCTGTTTTTT
.,many,TRBJ1-2,16,TRBV28,CASSRIGTGGFYGYTF,TGTGCCAGCAGTCGTATAGGGACCGGGGGATTCTATGGCTACACCTTC
.,.,TRBJ1-4,15,TRBV28,CASRVSGTGWEKLFF,TGTGCCAGCAGGGTCTCCGGGACTGGTTGGGAAAAACTGTTTTTT
.,.,TRBJ2-1,10,TRBV6-5,CASRTGEQFF,TGTGCCAGCAGGACAGGTGAGCAGTTCTTC
.,.,TRBJ2-2,14,TRBV20-1,CSARWSANTGELFF,TGCAGTGCTAGGTGGAGCGCGAACACCGGGGAGCTGTTTTTT
.,many,TRBJ2-5,10,TRBV29-1,CSEGMETQYF,TGCAGCGAGGGTATGGAGACCCAGTACTTC
.,few,TRBJ1-5,16,TRBV28,CASSPGPMLRNQPQHF,TGTGCCAGCAGTCCGGGACCAATGCTCCGCAATCAGCCCCAGCATTTT
TRBD2,few,TRBJ2-4,13,TRBV20-1,CSAPGTSKNIQYF,TGCAGTGCTCCTGGGACTAGTAAAAACATTCAGTACTTC
.,once,TRBJ2-7,16,TRBV5-6,CASSPVPSTSRYEQYF,TGTGCCAGCAGCCCCGTCCCCTCAACTAGCCGGTACGAGCAGTACTTC
.,few,TRBJ2-3,15,TRBV7-9,CASSLNLGEADTQYF,TGTGCCAGCAGCTTAAACCTGGGTGAGGCAGATACGCAGTATTTT
.,.,TRBJ2-3,14,TRBV21-1,CASSIGRLADTQYF,TGTGCCAGCAGCATCGGAAGACTAGCAGATACGCAGTATTTT